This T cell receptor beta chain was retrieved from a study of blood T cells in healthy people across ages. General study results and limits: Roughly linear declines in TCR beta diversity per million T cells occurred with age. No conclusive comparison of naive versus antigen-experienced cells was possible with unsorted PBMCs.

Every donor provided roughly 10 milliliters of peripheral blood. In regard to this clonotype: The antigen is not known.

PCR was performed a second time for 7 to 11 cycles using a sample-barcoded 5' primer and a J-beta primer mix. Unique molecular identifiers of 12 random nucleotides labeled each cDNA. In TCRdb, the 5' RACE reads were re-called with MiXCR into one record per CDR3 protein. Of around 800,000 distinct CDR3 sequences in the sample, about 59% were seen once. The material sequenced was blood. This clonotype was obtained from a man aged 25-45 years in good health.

CDR3 DNA sequence: TGTGCCAGCAGCCAATCAGGACCGACTCTCGGGGGCTACACCTTC. Amino acids: CASSQSGPTLGGYTF. The V call is TRBV4-2, the J call TRBJ1-2; D is unclear. The V and J ends lost 2 bases and 8 bases respectively, with 18 bases between them. CDR1 LGHNA and CDR2 YNFKEQ come from the germline V gene. The CDR3 is 15 amino acids.